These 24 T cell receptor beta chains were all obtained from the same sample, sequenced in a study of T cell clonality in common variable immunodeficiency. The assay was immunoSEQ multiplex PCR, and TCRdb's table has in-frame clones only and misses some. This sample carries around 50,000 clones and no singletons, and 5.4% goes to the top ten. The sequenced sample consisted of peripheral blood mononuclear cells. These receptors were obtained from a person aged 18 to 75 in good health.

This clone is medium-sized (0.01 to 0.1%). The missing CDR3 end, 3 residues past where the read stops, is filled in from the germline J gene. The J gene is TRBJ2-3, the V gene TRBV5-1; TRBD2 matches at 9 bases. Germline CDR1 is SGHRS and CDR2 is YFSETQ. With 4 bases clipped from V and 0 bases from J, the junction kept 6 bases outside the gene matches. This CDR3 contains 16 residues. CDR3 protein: CASSTGLAKSTDTQYF. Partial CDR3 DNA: TGCGCCAGCAGCACAGGACTAGCGAAGAGCACAGATACG.

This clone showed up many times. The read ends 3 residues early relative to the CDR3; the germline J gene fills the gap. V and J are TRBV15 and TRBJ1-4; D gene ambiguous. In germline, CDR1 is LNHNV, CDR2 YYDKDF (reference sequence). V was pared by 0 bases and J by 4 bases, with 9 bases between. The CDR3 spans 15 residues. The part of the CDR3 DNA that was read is TGTGCCACCAGCAGAGATCGAGCGAGTAATGAAAAA. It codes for CATSRDRASNEK. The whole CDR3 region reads CATSRDRASNEKLFF.

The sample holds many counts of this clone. This CDR3 is CAISGGLASYNEQFF. The sequenced CDR3 bases are TGTGCCATCAGTGGGGGACTAGCTTCCTACAATGAG. This sequence joins TRBV10-3 and TRBJ2-1, with 9 bases that match TRBD2. The missing CDR3 end, 3 residues past where the read stops, is filled in from the germline J gene. Germline trimming cut 4 bases from V and 1 base from J; bases unmatched to any gene: 2. Germline loops: CDR1 ENHRY, CDR2 SYGVKD. The CDR3 has 15 residues.

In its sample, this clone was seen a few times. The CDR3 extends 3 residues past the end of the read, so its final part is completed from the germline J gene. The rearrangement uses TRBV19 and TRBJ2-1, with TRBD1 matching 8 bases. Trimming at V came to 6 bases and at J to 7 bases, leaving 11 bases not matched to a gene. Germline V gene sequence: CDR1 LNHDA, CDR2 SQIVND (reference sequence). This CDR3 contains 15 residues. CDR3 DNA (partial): TGTGCCAGTAGCTCGTCAGGGGGCAGGGGGAATGAG. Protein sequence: CASSSSGGRGNE. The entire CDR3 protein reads CASSSSGGRGNEQFF.

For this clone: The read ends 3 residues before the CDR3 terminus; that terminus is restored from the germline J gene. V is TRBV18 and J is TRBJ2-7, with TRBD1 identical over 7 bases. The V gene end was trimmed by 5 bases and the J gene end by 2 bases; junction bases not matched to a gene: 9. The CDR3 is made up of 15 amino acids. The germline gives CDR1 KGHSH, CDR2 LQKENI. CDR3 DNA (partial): TGTGCCAGCTCATCGACAGGGAATCCACCCTACGAG. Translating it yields CASSSTGNPPYE. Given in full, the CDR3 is CASSSTGNPPYEQYF. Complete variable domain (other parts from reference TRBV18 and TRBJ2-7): NAGVMQNPRHLVRRRGQEARLRCSPMKGHSHVYWYRQLPEEGLKFMVYLQKENIIDESGMPKERFSAEFPKEGPSILRIQQVVRGDSAAYFCASSSTGNPPYEQYFGPGTRLTVT.

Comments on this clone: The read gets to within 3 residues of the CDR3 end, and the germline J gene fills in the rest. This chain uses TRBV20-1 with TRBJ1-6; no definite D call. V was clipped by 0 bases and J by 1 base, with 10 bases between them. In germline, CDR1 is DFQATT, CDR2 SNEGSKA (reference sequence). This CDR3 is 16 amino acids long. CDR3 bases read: TGCAGTGCTAGAGAAGTGGCGGGATCCTATAATTCACCC. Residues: CSAREVAGSYNSP. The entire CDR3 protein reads CSAREVAGSYNSPLHF.

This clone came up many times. CDR3 DNA (partial): TGCAGCGTTGAGGAGGGGCACGGGACTGAA. Encoded protein: CSVEEGHGTE. The whole CDR3 protein is CSVEEGHGTEAFF. The V and J genes are TRBV29-1 and TRBJ1-1; maybe TRBD1 (5 bases). The read is 3 residues too short to cover the CDR3 end, so that end is filled in from the germline J gene. Germline lookup yields CDR1 SQVTM and CDR2 ANQGSEA. The V gene lost 3 bases and the J gene lost 5 bases, with 13 bases spanning the gap. The CDR3 covers 13 residues.

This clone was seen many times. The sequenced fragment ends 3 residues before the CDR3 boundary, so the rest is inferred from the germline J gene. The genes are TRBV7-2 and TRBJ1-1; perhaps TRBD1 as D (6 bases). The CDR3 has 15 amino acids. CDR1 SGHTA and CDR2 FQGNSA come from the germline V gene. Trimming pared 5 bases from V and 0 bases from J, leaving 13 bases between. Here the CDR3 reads CASSPQTGLNTEAFF. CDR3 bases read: TGTGCCAGCAGCCCGCAGACAGGCTTGAACACTGAA. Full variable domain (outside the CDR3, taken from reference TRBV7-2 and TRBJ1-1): GAGVSQSPSNKVTEKGKDVELRCDPISGHTALYWYRQSLGQGLEFLIYFQGNSAPDKSGLPSDRFSAERTGGSVSTLTIQRTQQEDSAVYLCASSPQTGLNTEAFFGQGTRLTVV.

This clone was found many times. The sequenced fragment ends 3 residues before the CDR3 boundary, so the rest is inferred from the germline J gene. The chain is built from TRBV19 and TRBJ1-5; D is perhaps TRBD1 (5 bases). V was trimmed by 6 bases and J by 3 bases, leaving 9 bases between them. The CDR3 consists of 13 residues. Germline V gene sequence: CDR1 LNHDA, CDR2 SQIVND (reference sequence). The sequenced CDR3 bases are TGTGCCAGTAGAGGGGCAGTCAATCAGCCC. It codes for CASRGAVNQP. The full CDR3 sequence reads CASRGAVNQPQHF.

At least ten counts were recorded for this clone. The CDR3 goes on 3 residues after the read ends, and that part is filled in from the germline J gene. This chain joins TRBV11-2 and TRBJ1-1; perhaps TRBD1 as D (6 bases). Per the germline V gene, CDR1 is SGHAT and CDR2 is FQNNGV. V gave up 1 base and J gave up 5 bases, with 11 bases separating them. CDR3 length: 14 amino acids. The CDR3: CASSLVQGGTEAFF. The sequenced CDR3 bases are TGTGCCAGCAGCTTAGTACAGGGCGGTACTGAA.

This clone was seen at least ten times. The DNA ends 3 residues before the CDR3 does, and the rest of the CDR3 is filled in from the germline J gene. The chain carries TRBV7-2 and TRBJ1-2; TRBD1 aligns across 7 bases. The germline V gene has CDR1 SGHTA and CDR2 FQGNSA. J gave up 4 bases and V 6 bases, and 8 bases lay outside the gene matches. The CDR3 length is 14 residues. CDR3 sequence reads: CASSWGQQVYGYTF. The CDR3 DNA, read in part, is TGTGCCAGCAGTTGGGGACAGCAAGTCTATGGC.

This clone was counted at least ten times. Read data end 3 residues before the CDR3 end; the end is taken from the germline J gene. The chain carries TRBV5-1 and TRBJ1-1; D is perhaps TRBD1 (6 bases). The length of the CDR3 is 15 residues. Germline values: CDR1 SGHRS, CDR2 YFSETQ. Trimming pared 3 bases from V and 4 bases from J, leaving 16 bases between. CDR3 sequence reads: CASSSGQPGGTEAFF. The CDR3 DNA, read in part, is TGCGCCAGCAGCTCCGGACAGCCTGGAGGCACTGAA.

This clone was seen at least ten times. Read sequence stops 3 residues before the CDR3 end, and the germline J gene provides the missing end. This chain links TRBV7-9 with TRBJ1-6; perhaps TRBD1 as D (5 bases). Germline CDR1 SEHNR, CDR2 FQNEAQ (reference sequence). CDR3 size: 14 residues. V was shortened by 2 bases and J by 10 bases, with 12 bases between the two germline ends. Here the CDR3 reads CASSLTDSSSPLHF. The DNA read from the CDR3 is TGTGCCAGCAGCTTAACCGACAGCTCGTCACCC.

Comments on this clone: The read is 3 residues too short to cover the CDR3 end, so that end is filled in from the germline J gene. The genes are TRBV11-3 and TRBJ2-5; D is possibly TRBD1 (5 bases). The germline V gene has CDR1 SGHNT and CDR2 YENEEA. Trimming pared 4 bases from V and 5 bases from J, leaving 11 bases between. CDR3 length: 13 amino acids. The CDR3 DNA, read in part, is TGTGCCAGCAGCTCCGGACAACCGGAGACC. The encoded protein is CASSSGQPET. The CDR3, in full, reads CASSSGQPETQYF.

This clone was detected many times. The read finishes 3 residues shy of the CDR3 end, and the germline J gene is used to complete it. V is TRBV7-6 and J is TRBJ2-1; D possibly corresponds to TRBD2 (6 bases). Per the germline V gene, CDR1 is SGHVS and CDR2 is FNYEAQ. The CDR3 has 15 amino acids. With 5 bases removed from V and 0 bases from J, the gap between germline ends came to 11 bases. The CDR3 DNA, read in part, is TGTGCCAGCAGCACCCGGGGGAGCTCCTACAATGAG. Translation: CASSTRGSSYNE. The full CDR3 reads CASSTRGSSYNEQFF. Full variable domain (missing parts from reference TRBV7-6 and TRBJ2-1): GAGVSQSPRYKVTKRGQDVALRCDPISGHVSLYWYRQALGQGPEFLTYFNYEAQQDKSGLPNDRFSAERPEGSISTLTIQRTEQRDSAMYRCASSTRGSSYNEQFFGPGTRLTVL.

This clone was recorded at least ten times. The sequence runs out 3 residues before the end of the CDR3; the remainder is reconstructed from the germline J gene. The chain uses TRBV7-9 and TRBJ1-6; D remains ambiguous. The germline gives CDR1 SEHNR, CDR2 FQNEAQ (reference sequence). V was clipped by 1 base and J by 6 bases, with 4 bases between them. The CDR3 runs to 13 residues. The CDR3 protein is CASSLEANSPLHF. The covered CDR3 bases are TGTGCCAGCAGCTTAGAAGCTAATTCACCC.

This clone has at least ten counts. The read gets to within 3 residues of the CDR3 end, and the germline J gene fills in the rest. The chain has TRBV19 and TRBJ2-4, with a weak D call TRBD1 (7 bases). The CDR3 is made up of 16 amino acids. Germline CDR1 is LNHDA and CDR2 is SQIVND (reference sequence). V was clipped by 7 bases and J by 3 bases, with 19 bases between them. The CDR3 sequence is CASTPRWGDSKNIQYF. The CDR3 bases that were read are TGTGCCAGTACTCCGAGGTGGGGGGACAGCAAAAACATT.

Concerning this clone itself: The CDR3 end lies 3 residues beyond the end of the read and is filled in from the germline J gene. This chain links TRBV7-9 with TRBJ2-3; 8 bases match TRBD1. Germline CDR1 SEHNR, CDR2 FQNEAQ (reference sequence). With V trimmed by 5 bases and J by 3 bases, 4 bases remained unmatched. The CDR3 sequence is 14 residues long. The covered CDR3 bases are TGTGCCAGCAGCCAAGACAGGGGAACAGATACG. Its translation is CASSQDRGTDT. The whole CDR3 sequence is CASSQDRGTDTQYF. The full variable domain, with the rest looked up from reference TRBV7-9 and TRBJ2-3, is DTGVSQNPRHKITKRGQNVTFRCDPISEHNRLYWYRQTLGQGPEFLTYFQNEAQLEKSRLLSDRFSAERPKGSFSTLEIQRTEQGDSAMYLCASSQDRGTDTQYFGPGTRLTVL.

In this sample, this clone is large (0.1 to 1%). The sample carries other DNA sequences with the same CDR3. The sequenced part of the CDR3 DNA is TGTGCCAGTAGTATAGTAGCGGGAGCTCTTAATGAG. Its protein is CASSIVAGALNE. The whole CDR3 sequence reads CASSIVAGALNEQFF. The V call is TRBV19, the J call TRBJ2-1; 9 nucleotides align to TRBD2. The read is 3 residues too short to cover the CDR3 end, so that end is filled in from the germline J gene. V shed 1 base and J 7 bases; nucleotides not matched to a gene: 5. The CDR3 runs to 15 residues. Germline CDR1 LNHDA, CDR2 SQIVND (reference sequence).

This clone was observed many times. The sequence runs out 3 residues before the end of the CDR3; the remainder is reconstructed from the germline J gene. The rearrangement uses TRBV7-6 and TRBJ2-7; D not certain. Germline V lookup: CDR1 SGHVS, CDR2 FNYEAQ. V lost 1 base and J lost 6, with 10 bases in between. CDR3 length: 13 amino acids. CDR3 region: CASSLGQVGEQYF. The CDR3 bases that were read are TGTGCCAGCAGCTTAGGACAAGTCGGCGAG.

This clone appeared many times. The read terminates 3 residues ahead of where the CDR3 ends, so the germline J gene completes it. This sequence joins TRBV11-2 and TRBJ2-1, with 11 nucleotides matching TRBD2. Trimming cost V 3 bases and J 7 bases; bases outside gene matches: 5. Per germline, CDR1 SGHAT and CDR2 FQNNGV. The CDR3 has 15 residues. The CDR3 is CASSLTSGTWNEQFF. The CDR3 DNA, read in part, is TGTGCCAGCAGCTTGACTAGCGGGACGTGGAATGAG.

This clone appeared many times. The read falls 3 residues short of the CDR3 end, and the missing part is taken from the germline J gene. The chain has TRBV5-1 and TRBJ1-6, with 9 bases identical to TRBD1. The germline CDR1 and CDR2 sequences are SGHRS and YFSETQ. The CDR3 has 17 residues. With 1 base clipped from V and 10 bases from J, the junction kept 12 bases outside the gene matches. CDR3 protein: CASSLRDRVFLRSPLHF. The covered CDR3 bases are TGCGCCAGCAGCTTGCGGGACAGGGTGTTTCTACGGTCACCC.

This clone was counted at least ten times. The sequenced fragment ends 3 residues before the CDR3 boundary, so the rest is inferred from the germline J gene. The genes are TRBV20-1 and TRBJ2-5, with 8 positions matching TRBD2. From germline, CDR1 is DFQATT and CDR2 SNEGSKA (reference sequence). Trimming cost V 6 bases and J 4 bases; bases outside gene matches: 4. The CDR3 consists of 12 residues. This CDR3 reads CSAYGRGETQYF. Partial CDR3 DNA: TGCAGTGCCTACGGGAGGGGAGAGACC.

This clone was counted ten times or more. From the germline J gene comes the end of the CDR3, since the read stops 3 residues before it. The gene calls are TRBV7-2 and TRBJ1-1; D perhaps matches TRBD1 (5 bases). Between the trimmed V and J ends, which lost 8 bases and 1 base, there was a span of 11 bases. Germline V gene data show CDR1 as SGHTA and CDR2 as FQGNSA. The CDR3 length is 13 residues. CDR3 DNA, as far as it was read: TGTGCCAGCGGGGGGACGGCGAACACTGAA. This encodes CASGGTANTE. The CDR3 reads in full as CASGGTANTEAFF.